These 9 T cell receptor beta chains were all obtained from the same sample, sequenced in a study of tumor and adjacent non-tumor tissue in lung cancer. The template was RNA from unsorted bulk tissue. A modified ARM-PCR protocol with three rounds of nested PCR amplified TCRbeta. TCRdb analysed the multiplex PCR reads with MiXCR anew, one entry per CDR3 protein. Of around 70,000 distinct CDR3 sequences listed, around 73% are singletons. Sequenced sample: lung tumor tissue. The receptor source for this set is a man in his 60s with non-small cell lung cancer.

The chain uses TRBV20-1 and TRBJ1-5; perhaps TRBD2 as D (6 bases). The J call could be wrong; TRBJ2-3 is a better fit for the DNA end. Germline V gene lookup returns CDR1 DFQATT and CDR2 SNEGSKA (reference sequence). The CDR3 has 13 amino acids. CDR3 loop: CSAHAGTEQPQYF. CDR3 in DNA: TGCAGTGCTCATGCGGGGACGGAACAGCCACAGTATTTT.

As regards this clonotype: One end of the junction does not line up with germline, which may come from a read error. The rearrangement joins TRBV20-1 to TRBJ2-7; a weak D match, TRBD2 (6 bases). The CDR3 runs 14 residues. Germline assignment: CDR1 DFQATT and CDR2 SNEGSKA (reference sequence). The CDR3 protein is CSAPKSGDVGEQCF. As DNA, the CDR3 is TGCAGCGCCCCGAAGTCGGGAGACGTAGGAGAGCAGTGCTTC.

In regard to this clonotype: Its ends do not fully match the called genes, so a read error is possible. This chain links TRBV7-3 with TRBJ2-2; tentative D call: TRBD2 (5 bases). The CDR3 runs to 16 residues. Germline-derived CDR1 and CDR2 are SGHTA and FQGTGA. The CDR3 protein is CASSQIGQKRTGELLF. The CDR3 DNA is TGTGCCAGCAGTCAAATTGGGCAGAAACGTACCGGGGAGCTGTTGTTT.

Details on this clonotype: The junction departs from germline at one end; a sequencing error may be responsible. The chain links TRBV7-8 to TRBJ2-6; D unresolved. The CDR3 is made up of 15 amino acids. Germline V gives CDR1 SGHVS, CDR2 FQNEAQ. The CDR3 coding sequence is TGTGCCAGCAGCGAGAAGTGGGCTGGGGTCAACGTCCTGACTTTC. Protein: CASSEKWAGVNVLTF.

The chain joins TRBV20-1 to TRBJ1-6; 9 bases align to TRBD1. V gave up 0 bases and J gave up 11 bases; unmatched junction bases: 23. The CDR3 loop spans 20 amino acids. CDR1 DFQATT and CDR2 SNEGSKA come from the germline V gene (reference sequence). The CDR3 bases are TGCAGTGCTAGAGACCACACGAGCCAATTGGGACAGGGTTTGGGTGCACCCCTCCACTTT. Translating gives CSARDHTSQLGQGLGAPLHF.

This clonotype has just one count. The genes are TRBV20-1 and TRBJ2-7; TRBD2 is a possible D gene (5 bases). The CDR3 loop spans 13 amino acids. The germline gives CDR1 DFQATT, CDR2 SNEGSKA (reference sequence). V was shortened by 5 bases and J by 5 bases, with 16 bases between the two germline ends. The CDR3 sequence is CSAHRIEGHEQYF. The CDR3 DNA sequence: TGCAGTGCTCACCGGATTGAGGGCCACGAGCAGTACTTC.

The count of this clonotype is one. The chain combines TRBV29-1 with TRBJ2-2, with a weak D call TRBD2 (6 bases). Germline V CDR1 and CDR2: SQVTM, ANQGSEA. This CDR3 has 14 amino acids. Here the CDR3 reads CNAYPRVGDWELFF. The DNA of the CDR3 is TGCAACGCCTACCCCAGGGTCGGGGACTGGGAGCTGTTTTTT.

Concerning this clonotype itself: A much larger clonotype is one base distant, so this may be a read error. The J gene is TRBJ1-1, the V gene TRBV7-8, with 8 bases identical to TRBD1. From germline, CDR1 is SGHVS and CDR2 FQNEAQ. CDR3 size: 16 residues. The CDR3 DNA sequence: TGTGCCAACAGCCTCATGGACAGGGTGAGGGACACTGAAGCTTTCTTT. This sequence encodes CANSLMDRVRDTEAFF.

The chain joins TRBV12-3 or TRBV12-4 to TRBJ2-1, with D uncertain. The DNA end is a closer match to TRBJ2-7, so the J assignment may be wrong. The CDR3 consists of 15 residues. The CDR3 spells CASSFPQRDHNVQYF. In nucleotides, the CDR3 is TGTGCCAGCAGTTTCCCTCAGCGTGACCACAATGTGCAGTACTTC.